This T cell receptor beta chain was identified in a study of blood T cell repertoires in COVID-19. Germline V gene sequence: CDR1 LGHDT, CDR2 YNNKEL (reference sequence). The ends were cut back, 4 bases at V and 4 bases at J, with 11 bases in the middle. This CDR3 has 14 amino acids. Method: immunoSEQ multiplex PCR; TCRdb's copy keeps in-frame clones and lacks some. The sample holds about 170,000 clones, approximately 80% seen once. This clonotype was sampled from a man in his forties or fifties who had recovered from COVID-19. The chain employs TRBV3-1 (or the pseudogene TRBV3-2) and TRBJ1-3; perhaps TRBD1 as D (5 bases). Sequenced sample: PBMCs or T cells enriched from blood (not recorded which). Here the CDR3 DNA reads TGTGCCAGCAGCCCTTCGACAGTCGGAAACACCATATATTTT. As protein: CASSPSTVGNTIYF.